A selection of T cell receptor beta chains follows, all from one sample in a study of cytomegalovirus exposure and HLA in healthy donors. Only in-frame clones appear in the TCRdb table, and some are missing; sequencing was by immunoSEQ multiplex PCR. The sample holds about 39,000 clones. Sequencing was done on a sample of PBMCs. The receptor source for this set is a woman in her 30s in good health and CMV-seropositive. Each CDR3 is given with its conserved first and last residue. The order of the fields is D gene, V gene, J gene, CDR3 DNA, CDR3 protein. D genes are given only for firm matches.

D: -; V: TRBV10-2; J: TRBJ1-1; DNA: TGCGCCAGCAGGTATGGGACATCGAACACTGAAGCTTTCTTT; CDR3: CASRYGTSNTEAFF
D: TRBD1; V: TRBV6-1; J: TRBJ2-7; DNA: TGTGCCAGCAGTGAACCAGGGGGAAGGTACGAGCAGTACTTC; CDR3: CASSEPGGRYEQYF
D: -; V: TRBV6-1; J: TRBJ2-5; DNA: TGTGCCAGCAGTGATGGGACATCCGTAGGGACCCAGTACTTC; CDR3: CASSDGTSVGTQYF
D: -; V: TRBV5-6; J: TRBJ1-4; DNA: TGTGCCAGCAGCCTGGGAGCCCAGGCAACTAATGAAAAACTGTTTTTT; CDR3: CASSLGAQATNEKLFF
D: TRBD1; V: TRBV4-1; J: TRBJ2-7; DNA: TGCGCCAGCAGTCAACAAGGACAGGGGGGTTACGAGCAGTACTTC; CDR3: CASSQQGQGGYEQYF
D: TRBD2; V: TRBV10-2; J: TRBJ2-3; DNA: TGCGCCAGCAGTGAGTCAAGAACTAGCGGGGGGCCGGATACGCAGTATTTT; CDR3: CASSESRTSGGPDTQYF
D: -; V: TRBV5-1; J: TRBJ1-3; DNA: TGCGCCAGCAGCTTGGACCCCGGGGGCACCATATATTTT; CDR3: CASSLDPGGTIYF
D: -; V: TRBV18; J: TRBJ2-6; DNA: TGTGCCAGCTCACCCTTTCAGGGCTCTGGGGCCAACGTCCTGACTTTC; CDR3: CASSPFQGSGANVLTF
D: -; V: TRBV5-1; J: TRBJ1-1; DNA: TGCGCCAGCAGGCCGACCTCGGGCACTGAAGCTTTCTTT; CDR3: CASRPTSGTEAFF
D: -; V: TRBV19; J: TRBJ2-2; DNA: TGTGCCGTAGAAACTAGCTGGGGCACCGGGGAGCTGTTTTTT; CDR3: CAVETSWGTGELFF
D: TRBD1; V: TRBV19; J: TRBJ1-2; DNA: TGTGCCAGTAGTATTGACAGGGGCAAGTACGATGGCTACACCTTC; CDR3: CASSIDRGKYDGYTF